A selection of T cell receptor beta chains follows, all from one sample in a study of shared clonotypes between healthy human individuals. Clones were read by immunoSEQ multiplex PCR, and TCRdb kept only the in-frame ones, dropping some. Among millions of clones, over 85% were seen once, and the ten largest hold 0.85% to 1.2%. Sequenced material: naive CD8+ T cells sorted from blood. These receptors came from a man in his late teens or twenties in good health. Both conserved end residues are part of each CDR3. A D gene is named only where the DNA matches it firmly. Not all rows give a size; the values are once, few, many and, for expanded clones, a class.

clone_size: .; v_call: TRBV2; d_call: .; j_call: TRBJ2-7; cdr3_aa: CASSDPGFSYEQYF; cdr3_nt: TGTGCCAGCAGTGACCCAGGGTTCTCCTACGAGCAGTACTTC
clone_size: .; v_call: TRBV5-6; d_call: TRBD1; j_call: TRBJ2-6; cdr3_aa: CASSLGQGDNVLTF; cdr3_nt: TGTGCCAGCAGCTTGGGACAGGGGGACAACGTCCTGACTTTC
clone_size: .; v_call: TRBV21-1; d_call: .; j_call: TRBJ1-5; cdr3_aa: CASSKPPPESGNQPQHF; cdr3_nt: TGTGCCAGCAGCAAACCCCCCCCGGAGTCGGGCAATCAGCCCCAGCATTTT
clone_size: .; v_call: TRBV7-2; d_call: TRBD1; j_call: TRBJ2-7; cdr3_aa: CASSHAGQGASYEQYF; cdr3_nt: TGTGCCAGCAGCCACGCCGGACAGGGGGCGTCCTACGAGCAGTACTTC
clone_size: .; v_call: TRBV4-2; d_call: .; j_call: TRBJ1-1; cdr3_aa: CASSQDLPVYTEAFF; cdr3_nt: TGTGCCAGCAGCCAAGATCTCCCTGTATACACTGAAGCTTTCTTT
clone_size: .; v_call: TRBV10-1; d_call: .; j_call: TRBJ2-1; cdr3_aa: CASSGRRTVYNEQFF; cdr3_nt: TGCGCCAGCAGTGGTCGAAGGACAGTGTACAATGAGCAGTTCTTC
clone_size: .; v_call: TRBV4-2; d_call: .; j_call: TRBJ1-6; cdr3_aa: CASSQEGQILTNSPLHF; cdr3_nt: TGTGCCAGCAGCCAAGAAGGACAGATTTTAACTAATTCACCCCTCCACTTT
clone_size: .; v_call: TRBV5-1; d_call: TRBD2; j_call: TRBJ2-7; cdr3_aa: CASSLDHLTSGYEQYF; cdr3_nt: TGCGCCAGCAGCTTGGATCACCTGACTAGCGGCTACGAGCAGTACTTC
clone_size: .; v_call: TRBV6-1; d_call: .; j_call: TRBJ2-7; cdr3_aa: CASSEFTEAYEQYF; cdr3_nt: TGTGCCAGCAGTGAATTTACGGAGGCCTACGAGCAGTACTTC
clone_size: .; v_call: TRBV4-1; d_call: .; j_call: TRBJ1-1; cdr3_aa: CASSLTFGGGGWYTEAFF; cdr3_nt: TGCGCCAGCAGCCTAACTTTCGGGGGCGGAGGTTGGTACACTGAAGCTTTCTTT
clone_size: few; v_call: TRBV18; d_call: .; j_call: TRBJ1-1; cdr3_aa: CASSGPKGTEAFF; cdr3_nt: TGTGCCAGCTCAGGACCTAAGGGCACTGAAGCTTTCTTT
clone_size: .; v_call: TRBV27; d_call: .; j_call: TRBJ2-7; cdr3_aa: CASSSRFDEQYF; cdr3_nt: TGTGCCAGCAGTTCCAGGTTTGACGAGCAGTACTTC
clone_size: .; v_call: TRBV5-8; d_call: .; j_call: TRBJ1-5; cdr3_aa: CASSSPGNNQPQHF; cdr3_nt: TGTGCCAGCAGCTCACCGGGAAACAATCAGCCCCAGCATTTT
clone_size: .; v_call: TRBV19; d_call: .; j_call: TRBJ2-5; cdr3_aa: CASSSTGEEETQYF; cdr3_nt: TGTGCCAGTAGTTCAACAGGGGAGGAGGAGACCCAGTACTTC
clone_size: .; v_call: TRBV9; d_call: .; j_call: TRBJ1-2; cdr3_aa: CASSAGTALTYGYTF; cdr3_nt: TGTGCCAGCAGCGCCGGGACCGCCCTCACCTATGGCTACACCTTC
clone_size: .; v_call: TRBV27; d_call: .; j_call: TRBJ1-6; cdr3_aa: CASLGSSYNSPLHF; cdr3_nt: TGTGCGTCCTTGGGAAGCTCCTATAATTCACCCCTCCACTTT
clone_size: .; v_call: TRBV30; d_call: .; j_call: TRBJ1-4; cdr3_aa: CAWRPQDNEKLFF; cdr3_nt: TGTGCCTGGAGACCACAGGATAATGAAAAACTGTTTTTT
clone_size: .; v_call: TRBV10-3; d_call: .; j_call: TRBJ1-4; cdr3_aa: CAISESWGGDEKLFF; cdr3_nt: TGTGCCATCAGTGAGTCATGGGGGGGAGATGAAAAACTGTTTTTT
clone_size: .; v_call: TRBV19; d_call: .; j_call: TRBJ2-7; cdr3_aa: CATSPTGYEQYF; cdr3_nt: TGTGCCACCTCCCCTACAGGCTACGAGCAGTACTTC
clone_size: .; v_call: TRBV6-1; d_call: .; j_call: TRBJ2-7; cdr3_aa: CASSEGPGFRYEQYF; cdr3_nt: TGTGCCAGCAGTGAAGGGCCAGGGTTTCGATACGAGCAGTACTTC
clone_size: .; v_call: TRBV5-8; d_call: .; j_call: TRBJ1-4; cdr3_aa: CASSLGGSPF; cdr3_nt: TGTGCCAGCAGCCTGGGGGGGTCTCCTTTT
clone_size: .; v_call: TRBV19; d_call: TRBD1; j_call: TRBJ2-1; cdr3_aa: CASSRDRENNEQFF; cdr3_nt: TGTGCCAGTAGTCGGGACAGGGAGAACAATGAGCAGTTCTTC
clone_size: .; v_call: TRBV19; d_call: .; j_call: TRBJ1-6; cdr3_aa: CASARDSSYNSPLHF; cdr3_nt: TGTGCCAGTGCTCGCGACAGCTCCTATAATTCACCCCTCCACTTT
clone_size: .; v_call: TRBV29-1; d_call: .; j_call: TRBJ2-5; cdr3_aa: CSVEGRDTEETQYF; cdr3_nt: TGCAGCGTTGAAGGCCGGGATACAGAGGAGACCCAGTACTTC
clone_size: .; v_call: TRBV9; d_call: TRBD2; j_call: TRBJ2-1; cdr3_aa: CASSALLAGRGDEQFF; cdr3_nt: TGTGCCAGCAGCGCTCTTTTAGCGGGAAGAGGGGATGAGCAGTTCTTC
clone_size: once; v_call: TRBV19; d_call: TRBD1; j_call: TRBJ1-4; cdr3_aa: CASSIGQGSEKLFF; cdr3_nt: TGTGCCAGTAGTATCGGACAGGGCTCGGAAAAACTGTTTTTT
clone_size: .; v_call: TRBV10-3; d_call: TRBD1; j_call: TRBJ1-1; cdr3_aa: CATGQGESTEAFF; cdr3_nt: TGTGCCACCGGACAGGGGGAAAGCACTGAAGCTTTCTTT
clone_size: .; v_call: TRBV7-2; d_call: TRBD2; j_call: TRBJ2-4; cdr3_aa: CASSWTSGFPGKNIQYF; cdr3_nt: TGTGCCAGCAGCTGGACTAGCGGGTTCCCTGGCAAAAACATTCAGTACTTC
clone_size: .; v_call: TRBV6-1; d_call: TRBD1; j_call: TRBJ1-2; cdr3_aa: CASSDRQGLVGGYTF; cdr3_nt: TGTGCCAGCAGTGACCGACAGGGGCTCGTAGGCGGCTACACCTTC
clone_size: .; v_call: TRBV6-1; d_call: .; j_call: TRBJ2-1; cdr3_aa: CASSGSGYNEQFF; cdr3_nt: TGTGCCAGCAGTGGCAGCGGGTACAATGAGCAGTTCTTC
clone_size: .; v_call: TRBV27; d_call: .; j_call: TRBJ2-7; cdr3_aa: CASSNDYHAEQYF; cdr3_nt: TGTGCCAGCAGTAATGACTACCACGCCGAGCAGTACTTC
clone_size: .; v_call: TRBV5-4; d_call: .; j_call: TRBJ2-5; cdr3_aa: CASSFEETQYF; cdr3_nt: TGTGCCAGCAGCTTTGAAGAGACCCAGTACTTC